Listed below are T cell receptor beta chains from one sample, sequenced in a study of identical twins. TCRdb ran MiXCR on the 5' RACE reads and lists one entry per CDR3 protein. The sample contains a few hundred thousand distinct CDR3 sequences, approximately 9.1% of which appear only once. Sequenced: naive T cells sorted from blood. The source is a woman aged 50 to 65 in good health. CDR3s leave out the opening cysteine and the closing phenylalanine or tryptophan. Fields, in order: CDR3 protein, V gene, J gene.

CDR3: ASSEGRLFEEKLF
V: TRBV5-1
J: TRBJ1-4

CDR3: ASSLGSSGSGDEQF
V: TRBV5-1
J: TRBJ2-1

CDR3: ASRGGIYGYT
V: TRBV12-3/TRBV12-4
J: TRBJ1-2

CDR3: ASSAPGGYGYT
V: TRBV27
J: TRBJ1-2

CDR3: ASSYRGALSTDTQY
V: TRBV6-5
J: TRBJ2-3

CDR3: ASSFGTSYEQF
V: TRBV11-2
J: TRBJ2-1

CDR3: ASSPTDSPNTGELF
V: TRBV11-3
J: TRBJ2-2

CDR3: ASSILTGPRANTGELF
V: TRBV19
J: TRBJ2-2

CDR3: ASRVGQLNTEAF
V: TRBV2
J: TRBJ1-1

CDR3: ATSDWAGNQPQH
V: TRBV24-1
J: TRBJ1-5

CDR3: ASSGQASSTDTQY
V: TRBV9
J: TRBJ2-3

CDR3: ASSSGDLKGETQY
V: TRBV7-9
J: TRBJ2-5

CDR3: ASSITQGTGNTEAF
V: TRBV5-1
J: TRBJ1-1

CDR3: ASRINSGANVLT
V: TRBV5-1
J: TRBJ2-6

CDR3: ASSLRVGLTYNEQF
V: TRBV27
J: TRBJ2-1

CDR3: ASARAVSGANVLT
V: TRBV6-5
J: TRBJ2-6

CDR3: ASSLSGATYEQY
V: TRBV3-1
J: TRBJ2-7

CDR3: ATTLGTEAF
V: TRBV10-3
J: TRBJ1-1

CDR3: ASSLGQTSGRGYEQF
V: TRBV5-1
J: TRBJ2-1

CDR3: ASTKKGVLYEQY
V: TRBV2
J: TRBJ2-7

CDR3: ASSSKVRDRYGYT
V: TRBV27
J: TRBJ1-2

CDR3: ASSPGGATFEKLF
V: TRBV6-5
J: TRBJ1-4

CDR3: ASSSQQNYEQY
V: TRBV5-1
J: TRBJ2-7

CDR3: ASSQDRTFGTNIQY
V: TRBV3-1
J: TRBJ2-4

CDR3: ASSSTGTGNTGELF
V: TRBV5-1
J: TRBJ2-2

CDR3: ASSQEPGGTLRTDTQY
V: TRBV4-1
J: TRBJ2-3

CDR3: ASSSTGQANTGELF
V: TRBV7-9
J: TRBJ2-2

CDR3: ASSLVRGQQETQY
V: TRBV5-6
J: TRBJ2-5

CDR3: SAREGPGLAGGGF
V: TRBV20-1
J: TRBJ2-1

CDR3: ASSQDVGGGETQY
V: TRBV14
J: TRBJ2-5

CDR3: ASSPLLGPGGTEAF
V: TRBV27
J: TRBJ1-1

CDR3: SAEIASGRATDTQY
V: TRBV20-1
J: TRBJ2-3

CDR3: ASSEGGVAYNEQF
V: TRBV2
J: TRBJ2-1

CDR3: ASSFETGEETQY
V: TRBV27
J: TRBJ2-5

CDR3: ASSPSPGQGSKEQF
V: TRBV5-1
J: TRBJ2-1

CDR3: SVEGDFTDTQY
V: TRBV29-1
J: TRBJ2-3

CDR3: ASSLGSGPKLNEQF
V: TRBV5-1
J: TRBJ2-1

CDR3: ASSSPGLANHEQY
V: TRBV28
J: TRBJ2-7

CDR3: ASSHLTLLAGGETQY
V: TRBV14
J: TRBJ2-5

CDR3: ASSPDGRQPQH
V: TRBV18
J: TRBJ1-5

CDR3: ASSETPGTSGSPDTQY
V: TRBV7-9
J: TRBJ2-3

CDR3: ASSQVLGGANVLT
V: TRBV4-2
J: TRBJ2-6

CDR3: ASSYGPYSLF
V: TRBV28
J: TRBJ1-4

CDR3: ASSRENTGELC
V: TRBV2
J: TRBJ2-2

CDR3: ASSWQRSTDTQY
V: TRBV7-8
J: TRBJ2-3

CDR3: SARAFSSDSPLH
V: TRBV20-1
J: TRBJ1-6

CDR3: AIKRRQGGLEGRDEQF
V: TRBV10-3
J: TRBJ2-1

CDR3: ASSWYGTPPEQY
V: TRBV5-6
J: TRBJ2-7

CDR3: SARMRGGGELF
V: TRBV20-1
J: TRBJ2-2

CDR3: ASSHIVLRGASTDTQY
V: TRBV3-1
J: TRBJ2-3

CDR3: AWSATGPRKTQY
V: TRBV30
J: TRBJ2-5